These T cell receptor beta chains were read from a single sample in a study of blood T cell repertoires in COVID-19. The method was immunoSEQ multiplex PCR; TCRdb's version includes in-frame clones alone and lacks a portion of them. Of under 550,000 clones in the sample, roughly 90% are singletons; the top ten hold 0.75% to 0.85%. Input material: peripheral blood. These receptors were collected from a man aged 18-30 years with COVID-19, enrolled during active disease. CDR3s leave out the opening cysteine and the closing phenylalanine or tryptophan. Each record gives: CDR3 length, J gene, V gene, CDR3 protein.

length: 12; J: TRBJ2-7; V: TRBV6-5; CDR3: ASSYSGGAKEQY
length: 15; J: TRBJ1-5; V: TRBV12-1; CDR3: ASSLAWGTAQNQPQH
length: 13; J: TRBJ2-1; V: TRBV5-6; CDR3: ASSLVGGWDNEQF
length: 11; J: TRBJ2-5; V: TRBV5-5; CDR3: ASSSSGEETQY
length: 13; J: TRBJ2-7; V: TRBV6-6; CDR3: ASSYSFPVSYEQY
length: 16; J: TRBJ2-1; V: TRBV27; CDR3: ASSFRASGRAIYNEQF
length: 11; J: TRBJ2-7; V: TRBV27; CDR3: ASSLSGGYEQY
length: 12; J: TRBJ2-3; V: TRBV5-1; CDR3: ASSAFSSTDTQY
length: 12; J: TRBJ1-6; V: TRBV7-9; CDR3: ASSPGHGNSPLH
length: 12; J: TRBJ1-2; V: TRBV5-4; CDR3: ASSLDRDLYGYT
length: 11; J: TRBJ2-5; V: TRBV12-3/TRBV12-4; CDR3: ASSSPSLETQY
length: 12; J: TRBJ2-7; V: TRBV5-4; CDR3: ASSPGTGTYEQY
length: 14; J: TRBJ2-3; V: TRBV11-2; CDR3: ASSPQGRGDTDTQY
length: 12; J: TRBJ1-2; V: TRBV19; CDR3: ASSATGRSYGYT
length: 11; J: TRBJ2-7; V: TRBV7-9; CDR3: ASSFPGVHEQY
length: 12; J: TRBJ2-7; V: TRBV5-6; CDR3: ASSGLAGTVEQY
length: 11; J: TRBJ1-2; V: TRBV27; CDR3: ASRVTGTGGYT
length: 12; J: TRBJ1-3; V: TRBV19; CDR3: ASSFGQNGNTIY
length: 12; J: TRBJ2-5; V: TRBV5-4; CDR3: ASSSESEAETQY
length: 13; J: TRBJ1-2; V: TRBV2; CDR3: ASSEGVGTGGGYT
length: 11; J: TRBJ1-3; V: TRBV4-2; CDR3: ASSEQSGNTIY
length: 11; J: TRBJ1-1; V: TRBV5-1; CDR3: ASSHGTGNEAF
length: 13; J: TRBJ1-1; V: TRBV27; CDR3: ASSLWGTGFTEAF
length: 11; J: TRBJ1-1; V: TRBV12-3/TRBV12-4; CDR3: ASSLIEWTEAF
length: 17; J: TRBJ2-2; V: TRBV27; CDR3: ASTPSSGRGGYNTGELF
length: 12; J: TRBJ2-6; V: TRBV3-1/TRBV3-2; CDR3: ASSLSSGANVLT
length: 12; J: TRBJ2-7; V: TRBV25-1; CDR3: ASSDTGGSYEQY
length: 11; J: TRBJ2-7; V: TRBV5-1; CDR3: ASSLGDYYEQY
length: 13; J: TRBJ1-2; V: TRBV9; CDR3: ASSVGQGSRYGYT
length: 11; J: TRBJ1-4; V: TRBV2; CDR3: ASSGTPAKKLF
length: 11; J: TRBJ2-3; V: TRBV6-5; CDR3: ASSYSSLNTQY
length: 15; J: TRBJ2-1; V: TRBV5-1; CDR3: ASSLGSGGVTYNEQF
length: 10; J: TRBJ2-5; V: TRBV12-3/TRBV12-4; CDR3: ASSLYRETQY
length: 13; J: TRBJ2-2; V: TRBV7-6; CDR3: ASSLALQKTGELF
length: 12; J: TRBJ2-5; V: TRBV30; CDR3: AWSEGVATETQY